Presented here are 18 T cell receptor beta chains from one specimen sequenced in a study of blood T cells in healthy people across ages. Combining a sample-barcoded 5' primer with a J-beta primer mix, a second PCR ran for roughly 7 to 11 cycles. TCRdb ran MiXCR on the 5' RACE reads and lists one entry per CDR3 protein. Of nearly 800,000 distinct CDR3 sequences in the sample, around 50% are singletons; the top ten hold around a quarter. The specimen sequenced was blood. These receptors were obtained from a man between 40 and 49 years old in good health.

This clonotype was observed a handful of times. The J gene is TRBJ2-3, the V gene TRBV5-1; D is unresolved. With 4 bases removed from V and 1 base from J, the gap between germline ends came to 10 bases. Germline V gives CDR1 SGHRS, CDR2 YFSETQ. The CDR3 is made up of 14 amino acids. The CDR3, as DNA: TGCGCCAGCAGCACTCAAGTGGGCACAGATACGCAGTATTTT. Translated: CASSTQVGTDTQYF.

The chain joins TRBV27 to TRBJ2-4, with 7 bases fitting TRBD1. The J call is doubtful: the DNA matches TRBJ2-5 better. Germline-derived CDR1 and CDR2 are MNHEY and SMNVEV (reference sequence). The CDR3 has 16 amino acids. The CDR3 region is CASSFRAGGYQETQYF. CDR3 DNA sequence: TGTGCCAGCAGTTTTCGGGCAGGGGGTTATCAAGAGACCCAGTACTTC.

This chain connects TRBV3-1 to TRBJ2-2; D is undetermined. Germline-derived CDR1 and CDR2 are LGHDT and YNNKEL (reference sequence). V was pared by 3 bases and J by 6 bases, with 8 bases between. The CDR3 runs 13 residues. CDR3 DNA sequence: TGTGCCAGCAGCCATCGCATACCCGGGGAGCTGTTTTTT. As protein: CASSHRIPGELFF. Supplemented by reference TRBV3-1 and TRBJ2-2, the full variable domain reads DTAVSQTPKYLVTQMGNDKSIKCEQNLGHDTMYWYKQDSKKFLKIMFSYNNKELIINETVPNRFSPKSPDKAHLNLHINSLELGDSAVYFCASSHRIPGELFFGEGSRLTVL.

The chain is built from TRBV27 and TRBJ1-4; maybe TRBD1 (5 bases). Germline CDR1 reads MNHEY; CDR2 reads SMNVEV (reference sequence). The CDR3 covers 23 residues. The ends were cut back, 0 bases at V and 7 bases at J, with 36 bases in the middle. In nucleotides, the CDR3 is TGTGCCAGCAGTTTATCATACACAGGAAGAGGCAGCGGAATGCGAGGAACGGGTGAAAAACTGTTTTTT. It specifies CASSLSYTGRGSGMRGTGEKLFF.

V is TRBV5-4 and J is TRBJ2-1, with TRBD1 as a possible D gene (5 bases). The V and J ends lost 4 bases and 5 bases respectively, with 13 bases between them. The CDR3 contains 14 residues. In germline, CDR1 is SGHNT, CDR2 YYREEE (reference sequence). CDR3 loop: CASSRQLEHNEQFF. The CDR3 region has the DNA TGTGCCAGCAGCCGACAGTTAGAGCACAATGAGCAGTTCTTC.

The count of this clonotype is one. The chain combines TRBV11-2 with TRBJ2-6; tentatively, D is TRBD2 (5 bases). V was pared by 2 bases and J by 3 bases, with 8 bases between. This CDR3 has 15 residues. CDR1 is SGHAT and CDR2 is FQNNGV in the germline V gene. CDR3 residues: CASSLFAGGANVLTF. The CDR3 DNA is TGTGCCAGCAGCTTATTTGCGGGTGGGGCCAACGTCCTGACTTTC. The entire variable domain, with the rest obtained from reference TRBV11-2 and TRBJ2-6, is as follows: EAGVAQSPRYKIIEKRQSVAFWCNPISGHATLYWYQQILGQGPKLLIQFQNNGVVDDSQLPKDRFSAERLKGVDSTLKIQPAKLEDSAVYLCASSLFAGGANVLTFGAGSRLTVL.

Concerning this clonotype: The junction differs from germline at one of its ends, possibly a read error. The V and J genes are TRBV29-1 and TRBJ2-3; D possibly corresponds to TRBD2 (7 bases). CDR3 length equals 14 residues. CDR1 is SQVTM, CDR2 ANQGSEA, per germline. Here the CDR3 DNA reads TGCGGCGTTGAAGGGGGGGGGAAGACAGATACGCAGTATTTT. Protein: CGVEGGGKTDTQYF.

The V and J genes are TRBV11-3 and TRBJ1-2; TRBD1 is a possible D gene (5 bases). The CDR3 has 15 amino acids. Germline V lookup: CDR1 SGHNT, CDR2 YENEEA. V shed 4 bases and J shed 8 bases, with 20 bases lying between them. CDR3 in DNA: TGTGCCAGCAGCTCGGGGCGAGGAAGCGGATCCGGCTACACCTTC. Translating it yields CASSSGRGSGSGYTF.

This clonotype was found a few times. The chain joins TRBV7-8 to TRBJ2-1; 13 nucleotides agree with TRBD2. V was clipped by 5 bases and J by 2 bases; unmatched bases: 15. The CDR3 is 20 residues long. In germline, CDR1 is SGHVS, CDR2 FQNEAQ. This CDR3 reads CASSMRLAGGPKGTYNEQFF. The CDR3 DNA sequence: TGTGCCAGCAGCATGAGACTAGCGGGAGGTCCGAAAGGGACCTACAATGAGCAGTTCTTC.

The chain recombines TRBV28 with TRBJ2-5; D might be TRBD2 (5 bases). There are 14 residues in the CDR3. The V gene lost 7 bases and the J gene lost 5 bases, with 17 bases spanning the gap. Looked up from germline, CDR1 is MDHEN and CDR2 is SYDVKM. CDR3 region: CASTTTGILETQYF. The CDR3, as DNA: TGTGCCAGCACTACAACGGGGATTTTGGAGACCCAGTACTTC. The whole variable domain, remainder taken from reference TRBV28 and TRBJ2-5, is DVKVTQSSRYLVKRTGEKVFLECVQDMDHENMFWYRQDPGLGLRLIYFSYDVKMKEKGDIPEGYSVSREKKERFSLILESASTNQTSMYLCASTTTGILETQYFGPGTRLLVL.

This clonotype was seen just once. The chain has TRBV6-5 and TRBJ1-6; TRBD1 is a possible D gene (6 bases). CDR3 length equals 15 residues. V lost 3 bases and J lost 5, with 11 bases in between. In germline, CDR1 is MNHEY, CDR2 SVGAGI. CDR3 coding DNA: TGTGCCAGCAGTTATCTAGGGGGAAATAATTCACCCCTCCACTTT. Translating gives CASSYLGGNNSPLHF.

The V call is TRBV6-6, the J call TRBJ2-5; 9 nucleotides align to TRBD2. Per germline, CDR1 MNHNY and CDR2 SVGAGI (reference sequence). The CDR3 consists of 16 residues. V was pared by 2 bases and J by 11 bases, with 15 bases of the junction left unmatched. The CDR3 reads CASSYGGGGAGGEQYF. The CDR3, as DNA: TGTGCCAGCAGTTACGGAGGCGGGGGGGCTGGTGGTGAGCAGTACTTC.

The rearrangement uses TRBV15 and TRBJ2-7; D unclear. V lost 5 bases and J 0 bases, leaving 14 bases between the germline ends. The germline V gene encodes CDR1 LNHNV and CDR2 YYDKDF (reference sequence). The length of the CDR3 is 15 residues. CDR3 amino acids: CATSGQRVFSYEQYF. The CDR3 coding sequence is TGTGCCACCAGCGGGCAAAGGGTTTTCTCCTACGAGCAGTACTTC.

This clonotype was observed a handful of times. The chain couples TRBV7-2 to TRBJ2-3; 9 bases align to TRBD2. J lost 5 bases, V lost 1 base, and 10 bases had no gene match. This CDR3 contains 17 residues. Germline CDR1 SGHTA, CDR2 FQGNSA. The CDR3, as DNA: TGTGCCAGCAGCTTAGGGGCCGGCGGGGGGGCGGTAGATACGCAGTATTTT. Protein sequence: CASSLGAGGGAVDTQYF.

This clonotype has only a few counts. The genes are TRBV4-3 and TRBJ2-7; TRBD2 matches 10 bases. Per the germline V gene, CDR1 is LGHNA and CDR2 is YSLEER. The CDR3 totals 15 residues. With V trimmed by 2 bases and J by 4 bases, 5 bases remained unmatched. CDR3 sequence: CASSQLAGDYYEQYF. The CDR3 DNA reads as TGCGCCAGCAGCCAACTAGCGGGAGATTATTACGAGCAGTACTTC.

Remarks on this clonotype: An end of the junction does not agree with germline; a read error may underlie this. The chain joins TRBV6-6 to TRBJ2-1, with TRBD1 matching 7 bases. The length of the CDR3 is 16 residues. Germline assignment: CDR1 MNHNY and CDR2 SVGAGI (reference sequence). CDR3 nucleotide sequence: TGCGCCAGCAGCGCCGGGACAGCCAGCTCCTACAATGAGCAGTTCTTC. This codes for CASSAGTASSYNEQFF.

The chain carries TRBV4-2 and TRBJ2-3, with TRBD2 as a possible D gene (6 bases). Germline V gives CDR1 LGHNA, CDR2 YNFKEQ. Trimming shortened V by 6 bases and J by 4 bases, and 20 bases separated the two germline ends. CDR3 length: 16 residues. The DNA for the CDR3 is TGTGCCAGCAGTCCCCTTGCGGAGGGCGACTCAGATACGCAGTATTTT. It codes for CASSPLAEGDSDTQYF.

The chain links TRBV29-1 to TRBJ1-5; no clear D gene. Germline-derived CDR1 and CDR2 are SQVTM and ANQGSEA. V was cut by 8 bases and J by 2 bases, with 19 bases left in between. There are 15 residues in the CDR3. CDR3 sequence: CSIAIAGGGNQPQHF. In DNA form, the CDR3 reads TGCAGCATTGCCATAGCGGGCGGGGGCAATCAGCCCCAGCATTTT.